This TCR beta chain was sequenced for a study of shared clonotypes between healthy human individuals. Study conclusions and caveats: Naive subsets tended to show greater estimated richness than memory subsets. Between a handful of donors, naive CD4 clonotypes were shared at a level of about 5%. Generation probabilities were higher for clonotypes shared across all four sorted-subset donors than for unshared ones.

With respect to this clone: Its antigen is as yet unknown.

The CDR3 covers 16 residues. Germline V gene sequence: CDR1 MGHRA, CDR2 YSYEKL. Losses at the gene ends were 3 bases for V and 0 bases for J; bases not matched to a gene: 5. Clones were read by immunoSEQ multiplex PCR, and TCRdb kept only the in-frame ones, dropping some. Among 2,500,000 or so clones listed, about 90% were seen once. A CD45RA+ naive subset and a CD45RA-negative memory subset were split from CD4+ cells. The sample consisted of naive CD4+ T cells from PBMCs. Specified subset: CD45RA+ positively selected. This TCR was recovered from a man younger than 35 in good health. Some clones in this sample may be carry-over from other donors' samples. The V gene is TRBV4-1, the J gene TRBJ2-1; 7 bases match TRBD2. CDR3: CASSQTLAASYNEQFF. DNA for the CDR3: TGCGCCAGCAGCCAGACCCTAGCGGCCTCCTACAATGAGCAGTTCTTC.